This paragraph reports one T cell receptor beta chain. CDR1 GTSNPN and CDR2 SVGIG come from the germline V gene (reference sequence). V lost 1 base to trimming and J lost 14 bases, with 14 bases between them. The CDR3 is 11 residues long. Only in-frame clones appear in the TCRdb table, and some are missing; sequencing was by immunoSEQ multiplex PCR. Among 540,000 or so clones listed, around 90% were seen once. These data come from a study of blood T cell repertoires in COVID-19. Turning to the study itself: COVID-19 samples, acute and convalescent, were from the United States, Italy and Spain.

The sequence came from a woman aged 45-65 years with COVID-19, enrolled during active disease. The source material was peripheral blood. The chain employs TRBV30 and TRBJ2-5; possibly TRBD1 for D (6 bases). The CDR3 loop reads CAWSEAQGKYF. CDR3 bases: TGTGCCTGGAGTGAGGCCCAGGGGAAATACTTC.